These 30 T cell receptor beta chains share one sample of origin, sequenced in a study of blood T cell repertoires in COVID-19. TCRdb keeps only in-frame clones here, not all; method: immunoSEQ multiplex PCR. The sample contains fewer than 250,000 clones, approximately 90% of which appear only once. The sequencing sample was made of PBMCs or T cells enriched from blood (not recorded which). These receptors were collected from a woman in her 30s with acute COVID-19.

The rearrangement joins TRBV2 to TRBJ2-5, with a possible D match to TRBD2 (6 bases). Germline values: CDR1 SNHLY, CDR2 FYNNEI. The CDR3 is made up of 14 amino acids. Trimming took off 4 bases at V and 5 bases at J, with 14 bases between the two ends. The CDR3 DNA is TGTGCCAGCAGTGTTGCAATAGGAGGGGAGACCCAGTACTTC. This translates into CASSVAIGGETQYF.

The chain is built from TRBV19 and TRBJ2-1; possibly TRBD1 for D (6 bases). The CDR3 is 14 amino acids. Germline V CDR1 and CDR2: LNHDA, SQIVND (reference sequence). The germline V and J ends were trimmed by 2 bases and 9 bases, with 14 bases remaining between them. The CDR3 DNA is TGTGCCAGTAGTATATACCCGGAGACAGGTGAGCAGTTCTTC. It translates to CASSIYPETGEQFF. Together with reference TRBV19 and TRBJ2-1, the CDR3 gives the full variable domain: DGGITQSPKYLFRKEGQNVTLSCEQNLNHDAMYWYRQDPGQGLRLIYYSQIVNDFQKGDIAEGYSVSREKKESFPLTVTSAQKNPTAFYLCASSIYPETGEQFFGPGTRLTVL.

The chain links TRBV20-1 to TRBJ1-2; D gene uncertain. The CDR3 contains 11 residues. The germline gives CDR1 DFQATT, CDR2 SNEGSKA (reference sequence). The ends were cut back, 2 bases at V and 5 bases at J, with 6 bases in the middle. CDR3 in amino acids: CSARMAYGYTF. The CDR3 nucleotides are TGCAGTGCTAGAATGGCTTATGGCTACACCTTC.

This chain connects TRBV7-2 to TRBJ2-2; 8 bases align to TRBD2. CDR1 and CDR2 from the germline V gene are SGHTA and FQGNSA. The CDR3 consists of 16 residues. V trimming: 1 base; J trimming: 5 bases; junction bases outside the gene matches: 6. CDR3 nucleotides: TGTGCCAGCAGCTTAGTGGGCCTAGCGGGTACCGGGGAGCTGTTTTTT. Its translation: CASSLVGLAGTGELFF. The full variable domain, rest sourced from reference TRBV7-2 and TRBJ2-2, is GAGVSQSPSNKVTEKGKDVELRCDPISGHTALYWYRQSLGQGLEFLIYFQGNSAPDKSGLPSDRFSAERTGGSVSTLTIQRTQQEDSAVYLCASSLVGLAGTGELFFGEGSRLTVL.

V usage is TRBV6-1 and J usage is TRBJ2-7, with TRBD1 as a possible D gene (6 bases). Trimming left V 2 bases short and J 3 bases short, with 8 bases between. Germline V gives CDR1 MNHNS, CDR2 SASEGT. The CDR3 totals 13 residues. CDR3 residues: CASSERQVYEQYF. For the CDR3, the DNA is TGTGCCAGCAGTGAACGACAGGTCTACGAGCAGTACTTC.

The chain couples TRBV5-1 to TRBJ1-4; TRBD1 might be the D (5 bases). V lost 1 base and J 4 bases, leaving 8 bases between the germline ends. The length of the CDR3 is 14 residues. Germline V gene lookup returns CDR1 SGHRS and CDR2 YFSETQ. The CDR3: CASSLTGFNEKLFF. The CDR3 DNA sequence: TGCGCCAGCAGCTTGACAGGATTTAATGAAAAACTGTTTTTT.

The chain couples TRBV4-2 to TRBJ2-1; D possibly corresponds to TRBD2 (5 bases). The CDR3 runs 17 residues. Trimming cost V 0 bases and J 10 bases, with 22 bases left between them. Germline loops: CDR1 LGHNA, CDR2 YNFKEQ. The DNA for the CDR3 is TGTGCCAGCAGCCAAGATTTCGGGGAGAGTCGTTACAGCGAGCAGTTCTTC. It is translated as CASSQDFGESRYSEQFF.

This chain uses TRBV6-5 with TRBJ2-3, with 8 bases matching TRBD2. This CDR3 region has 14 residues. Germline lookup yields CDR1 MNHEY and CDR2 SVGAGI. Trimming removed 5 bases from V and 1 base from J; junction bases left unmatched: 2. The CDR3 is CASSQLAGTDTQYF. The DNA of the CDR3 is TGTGCCAGCAGTCAACTAGCGGGCACAGATACGCAGTATTTT.

This rearrangement joins TRBV27 to TRBJ2-2, with 10 bases that match TRBD2. V was clipped by 2 bases and J by 3 bases; unmatched bases: 6. The CDR3 has 17 amino acids. Per germline, CDR1 MNHEY and CDR2 SMNVEV (reference sequence). CDR3 amino acids: CASSLVAGGQYTGELFF. The CDR3 coding sequence is TGTGCCAGCAGTTTAGTAGCGGGGGGCCAGTACACCGGGGAGCTGTTTTTT.

This chain links TRBV6-5 with TRBJ2-3, with 9 nucleotides matching TRBD2. With 7 bases clipped from V and 4 bases from J, the junction kept 6 bases outside the gene matches. The length of the CDR3 is 14 residues. CDR1 and CDR2 from the germline V gene are MNHEY and SVGAGI. Here the CDR3 DNA reads TGTGCCAGCATGCGGGGGGGCCGATCAGATACGCAGTATTTT. It codes for CASMRGGRSDTQYF.

The V gene is TRBV28, the J gene TRBJ1-6; D unclear. Germline V lookup: CDR1 MDHEN, CDR2 SYDVKM. The V end lost 8 bases, the J end lost 6 bases, and 8 bases lay between the germline ends. The CDR3 totals 12 residues. The CDR3 spells CASLGPNSPLHF. CDR3 nucleotides: TGTGCCAGCCTTGGCCCTAATTCACCCCTCCACTTT.

The V and J genes are TRBV20-1 and TRBJ1-4; no reliable D call. The V end lost 5 bases, the J end lost 8 bases, and 9 bases lay between the germline ends. The CDR3 has 11 amino acids. Germline V gene data show CDR1 as DFQATT and CDR2 as SNEGSKA (reference sequence). CDR3 nucleotide sequence: TGCAGTGCTCTATCTACCGAAAAACTGTTTTTT. This translates into CSALSTEKLFF.

The chain combines TRBV19 with TRBJ2-1; TRBD2 is a possible D gene (7 bases). V gave up 4 bases and J gave up 3 bases, with 13 bases separating them. CDR1 LNHDA and CDR2 SQIVND come from the germline V gene (reference sequence). This CDR3 is built from 15 residues. The DNA for the CDR3 is TGTGCCAGTAGTAACTGGGGGGGGCACTACAATGAGCAGTTCTTC. Translation gives CASSNWGGHYNEQFF.

J is TRBJ1-1 and V is TRBV30, with TRBD1 identical over 9 bases. Germline V gene sequence: CDR1 GTSNPN, CDR2 SVGIG (reference sequence). CDR3 length equals 14 residues. The ends lost 0 bases at V and 4 bases at J; junction bases unmatched: 3. CDR3 loop: CAWSVQGAGTEAFF. Written as DNA, the CDR3 is TGTGCCTGGAGTGTACAGGGGGCAGGCACTGAAGCTTTCTTT.

The gene calls are TRBV19 and TRBJ1-2; 8 bases are shared with TRBD1. CDR3 length: 16 residues. Germline lookup yields CDR1 LNHDA and CDR2 SQIVND (reference sequence). The trim removed 2 bases at V and 1 base at J, leaving 6 bases unmatched. CDR3 sequence: CASSITSGQGNYGYTF. The CDR3 nucleotides read TGTGCCAGTAGTATAACGTCCGGACAGGGTAACTATGGCTACACCTTC.

The chain recombines TRBV5-1 with TRBJ1-2, with D possibly TRBD1 on 5 matching bases. The germline V and J ends were trimmed by 4 bases and 2 bases, with 15 bases remaining between them. The CDR3 is made up of 15 amino acids. Germline V gene sequence: CDR1 SGHRS, CDR2 YFSETQ. CDR3 nucleotides: TGCGCCAGCAGCCCGTCCGGGGGGGAGAACTATGGCTACACCTTC. Amino acid sequence: CASSPSGGENYGYTF.

V is TRBV7-2 and J is TRBJ1-2; D gene unclear. Trimming took 0 bases from V and 4 from J, leaving 15 bases between them. CDR1 is SGHTA, CDR2 FQGNSA, per germline. This CDR3 comprises 16 residues. CDR3 residues: CASSLAPLGGGYGYTF. CDR3 coding DNA: TGTGCCAGCAGCTTAGCACCTTTAGGCGGTGGCTATGGCTACACCTTC.

On this clone itself: Other DNA sequences from this sample encode an identical CDR3 as well. V is TRBV12-3 or TRBV12-4 and J is TRBJ1-4, with a possible D match to TRBD1 (6 bases). The CDR3 contains 11 residues. The germline V and J ends were trimmed by 5 bases and 8 bases, with 6 bases remaining between them. This CDR3 reads CASSTGEKLFF. DNA for the CDR3: TGTGCCAGCAGTACAGGGGAAAAACTGTTTTTT.

V is TRBV10-1 and J is TRBJ2-3, with 13 bases fitting TRBD2. CDR1 WNHNN and CDR2 SYGVQD come from the germline V gene (reference sequence). The length of the CDR3 is 14 residues. The V segment lost 11 bases and the J segment 7 bases; nucleotides outside the gene matches: 9. CDR3 sequence reads: CAPPLAGGRHTQYF. The DNA for the CDR3 is TGCGCCCCCCCACTAGCGGGGGGGCGGCATACGCAGTATTTT.

The chain employs TRBV12-3 or TRBV12-4 and TRBJ2-1; D possibly corresponds to TRBD1 (5 bases). There are 13 residues in the CDR3. The V end was cut by 10 bases, the J end by 4 bases, with 14 bases between. CDR3: CATSSPGYNEQFF. The CDR3 coding sequence is TGTGCCACCTCCTCCCCAGGGTACAATGAGCAGTTCTTC.

V is TRBV3-1 (or the pseudogene TRBV3-2) and J is TRBJ2-7; D unresolved. The CDR3 covers 12 residues. The germline V and J ends were trimmed by 1 base and 3 bases, with 4 bases remaining between them. The germline CDR1 and CDR2 sequences are LGHDT and YNNKEL (reference sequence). CDR3 sequence reads: CASSQAGYEQYF. The CDR3 nucleotides read TGTGCCAGCAGCCAAGCGGGCTACGAGCAGTACTTC.

The chain is built from TRBV19 and TRBJ2-4, with TRBD1 identical over 7 bases. This CDR3 is 16 amino acids long. J was trimmed by 8 bases and V by 4 bases; bases with no gene match: 14. CDR1 LNHDA and CDR2 SQIVND come from the germline V gene (reference sequence). In nucleotides, the CDR3 is TGTGCCAGTAGTACCAGGACAGGAATAGATAGGGACATTCAGTACTTC. This encodes CASSTRTGIDRDIQYF.

The V gene is TRBV7-2, the J gene TRBJ2-5; 8 bases match TRBD1. CDR1 SGHTA and CDR2 FQGNSA come from the germline V gene. With V trimmed by 0 bases and J by 5 bases, 5 bases remained unmatched. The CDR3 covers 15 residues. The CDR3 sequence is CASSLAADREETQYF. The CDR3 DNA reads TGTGCCAGCAGCTTAGCGGCGGACAGGGAGGAGACCCAGTACTTC.

This rearrangement joins TRBV3-1 (or the pseudogene TRBV3-2) to TRBJ1-2; D is possibly TRBD1 (6 bases). CDR3 length equals 16 residues. The V end was cut by 0 bases, the J end by 2 bases, with 13 bases between. Germline CDR1 LGHDT, CDR2 YNNKEL (reference sequence). The CDR3 here is CASSQERQAVNYGYTF. The CDR3 coding sequence is TGTGCCAGCAGCCAAGAAAGACAGGCGGTAAACTATGGCTACACCTTC.

The chain is built from TRBV6-5 and TRBJ1-5, with D hard to call. CDR3 length equals 13 residues. CDR1 MNHEY and CDR2 SVGAGI come from the germline V gene. Trimming removed 5 bases at V and 5 bases at J, with 10 bases between. CDR3 bases: TGTGCCAGCAGTCTCCATGGAGATCAGCCCCAGCATTTT. Translated: CASSLHGDQPQHF.

The V gene is TRBV30, the J gene TRBJ1-1; D ambiguous. V lost 2 bases to trimming and J lost 6 bases, with 13 bases between them. Germline assignment: CDR1 GTSNPN and CDR2 SVGIG (reference sequence). This CDR3 comprises 13 residues. In DNA form, the CDR3 reads TGTGCCTGGAGTCTAGGTGGTGTAGCTGAAGCTTTCTTT. As protein: CAWSLGGVAEAFF.

V and J are TRBV2 and TRBJ2-7; TRBD1 agrees at 7 bases. Germline values: CDR1 SNHLY, CDR2 FYNNEI. The CDR3 runs to 13 residues. J lost 1 base, V lost 6 bases, and 3 bases had no gene match. The CDR3 loop reads CASRMTGSYEQYF. The CDR3, as DNA: TGTGCCAGCAGGATGACAGGGTCCTACGAGCAGTACTTC.

The chain employs TRBV5-1 and TRBJ2-3, with TRBD1 identical over 8 bases. Looked up from germline, CDR1 is SGHRS and CDR2 is YFSETQ. This CDR3 region has 15 residues. With 4 bases clipped from V and 1 base from J, the junction kept 5 bases outside the gene matches. The CDR3 DNA is TGCGCCAGCAGCGCCTTGACAGGGGGCACAGATACGCAGTATTTT. Translation: CASSALTGGTDTQYF.

The chain combines TRBV9 with TRBJ2-5; TRBD2 might be the D (6 bases). Per germline, CDR1 SGDLS and CDR2 YYNGEE. The germline V and J ends were trimmed by 4 bases and 5 bases, with 18 bases remaining between them. The CDR3 loop spans 15 amino acids. CDR3 sequence (DNA): TGTGCCAGCAGCCCCGGAGGGGAGCCCTATGAGACCCAGTACTTC. Its translation: CASSPGGEPYETQYF.

The V call is TRBV5-1, the J call TRBJ2-7; D remains ambiguous. The length of the CDR3 is 14 residues. V was pared by 4 bases and J by 3 bases, with 14 bases between. Germline assignment: CDR1 SGHRS and CDR2 YFSETQ. CDR3 region: CASSPGGEDYEQYF. For the CDR3, the DNA is TGCGCCAGCAGCCCCGGTGGAGAAGACTACGAGCAGTACTTC. The full variable domain, its missing parts supplied by reference TRBV5-1 and TRBJ2-7, is KAGVTQTPRYLIKTRGQQVTLSCSPISGHRSVSWYQQTPGQGLQFLFEYFSETQRNKGNFPGRFSGRQFSNSRSEMNVSTLELGDSALYLCASSPGGEDYEQYFGPGTRLTVT.